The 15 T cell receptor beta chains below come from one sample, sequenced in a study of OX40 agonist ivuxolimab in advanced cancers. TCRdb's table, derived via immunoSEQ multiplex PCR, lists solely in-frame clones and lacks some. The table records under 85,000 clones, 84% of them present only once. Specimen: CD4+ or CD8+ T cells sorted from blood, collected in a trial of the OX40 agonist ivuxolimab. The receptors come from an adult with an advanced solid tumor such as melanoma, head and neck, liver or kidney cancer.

This chain's CDR3 is CASSVDAVSYNSPLHF. In DNA form, the CDR3 reads TGTGCCAGCAGCGTAGATGCGGTTTCTTATAATTCACCCCTCCACTTT. The chain is built from TRBV9 and TRBJ1-6; D is uncertain. The germline CDR1 and CDR2 sequences are SGDLS and YYNGEE. Trimming removed 0 bases at V and 4 bases at J, with 11 bases between. This CDR3 contains 16 residues.

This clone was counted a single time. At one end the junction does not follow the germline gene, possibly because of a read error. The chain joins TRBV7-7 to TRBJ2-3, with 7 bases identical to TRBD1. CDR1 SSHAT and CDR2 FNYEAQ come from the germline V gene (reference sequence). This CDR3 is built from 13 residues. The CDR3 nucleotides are TGTGCTAGCAGCTTAGACACAGGGGCGGCGCAGTATTTT. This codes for CASSLDTGAAQYF.

The CDR3 nucleotides are TGTGCCAGCAGTGACGGACTAGCTTACGAGCAGTACTTC. The encoded protein is CASSDGLAYEQYF. V is TRBV6-1 and J is TRBJ2-7; 8 bases match TRBD2. The CDR3 extends over 13 amino acids. Trimming removed 3 bases from V and 4 bases from J; junction bases left unmatched: 2. CDR1 is MNHNS, CDR2 SASEGT, per germline.

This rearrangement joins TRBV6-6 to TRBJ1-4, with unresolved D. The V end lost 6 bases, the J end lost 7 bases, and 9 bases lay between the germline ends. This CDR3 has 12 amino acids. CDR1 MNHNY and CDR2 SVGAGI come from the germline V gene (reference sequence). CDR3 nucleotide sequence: TGTGCCAGCAGGGGGTTTGGTGAAAAACTGTTTTTT. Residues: CASRGFGEKLFF.

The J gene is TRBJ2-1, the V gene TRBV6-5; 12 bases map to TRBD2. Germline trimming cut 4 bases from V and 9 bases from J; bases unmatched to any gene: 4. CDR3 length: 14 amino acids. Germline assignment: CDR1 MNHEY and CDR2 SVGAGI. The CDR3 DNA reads TGTGCCAGCAGTTCTAGCGGGAGGGCATTTGAGCAGTTCTTC. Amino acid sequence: CASSSSGRAFEQFF.

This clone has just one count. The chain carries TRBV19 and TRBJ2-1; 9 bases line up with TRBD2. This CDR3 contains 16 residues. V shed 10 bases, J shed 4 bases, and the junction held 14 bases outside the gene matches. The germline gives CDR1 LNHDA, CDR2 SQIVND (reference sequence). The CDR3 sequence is CATTSAAGGWYNEQFF. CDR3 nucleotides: TGTGCCACCACATCTGCGGCGGGGGGGTGGTACAATGAGCAGTTCTTC.

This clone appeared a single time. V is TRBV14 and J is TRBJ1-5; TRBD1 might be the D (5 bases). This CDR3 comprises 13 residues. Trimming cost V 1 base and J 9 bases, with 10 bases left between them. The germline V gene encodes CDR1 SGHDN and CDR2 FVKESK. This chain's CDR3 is CASSQVVGGPQHF. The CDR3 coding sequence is TGTGCCAGCAGCCAAGTAGTGGGGGGGCCCCAGCATTTT.

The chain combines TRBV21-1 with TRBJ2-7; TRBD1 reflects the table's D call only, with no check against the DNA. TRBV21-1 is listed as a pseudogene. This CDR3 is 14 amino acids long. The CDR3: CASTPTGVPYEQYF. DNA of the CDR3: TGTGCCAGCACCCCGACAGGGGTCCCCTACGAGCAGTACTTC.

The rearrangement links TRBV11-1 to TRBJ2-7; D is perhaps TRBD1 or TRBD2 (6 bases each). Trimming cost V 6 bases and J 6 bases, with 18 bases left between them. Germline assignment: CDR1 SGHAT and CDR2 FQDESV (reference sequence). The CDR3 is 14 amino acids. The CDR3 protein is CASRQKGGEIEQYF. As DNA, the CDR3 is TGTGCCAGCAGGCAGAAGGGGGGAGAGATCGAGCAGTACTTC.

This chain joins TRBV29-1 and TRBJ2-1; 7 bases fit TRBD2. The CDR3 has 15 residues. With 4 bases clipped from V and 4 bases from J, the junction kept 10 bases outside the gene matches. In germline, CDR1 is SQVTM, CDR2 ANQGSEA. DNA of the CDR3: TGCAGCGTTGGATCTGGGGCGGGGGTATACAATGAGCAGTTCTTC. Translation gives CSVGSGAGVYNEQFF.

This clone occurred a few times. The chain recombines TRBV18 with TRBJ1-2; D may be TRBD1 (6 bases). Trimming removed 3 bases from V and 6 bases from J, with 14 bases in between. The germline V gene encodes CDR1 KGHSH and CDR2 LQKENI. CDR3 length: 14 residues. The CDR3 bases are TGTGCCAGCTCACCTCTCCGGGGGGCAAATGGCTACACCTTC. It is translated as CASSPLRGANGYTF.

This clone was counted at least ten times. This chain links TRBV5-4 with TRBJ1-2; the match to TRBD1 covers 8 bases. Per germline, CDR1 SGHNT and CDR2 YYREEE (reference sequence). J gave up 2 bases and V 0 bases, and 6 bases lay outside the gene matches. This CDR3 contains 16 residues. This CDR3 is CASSLAPDRANYGYTF. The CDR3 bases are TGTGCCAGCAGCTTGGCTCCGGACAGGGCCAACTATGGCTACACCTTC.

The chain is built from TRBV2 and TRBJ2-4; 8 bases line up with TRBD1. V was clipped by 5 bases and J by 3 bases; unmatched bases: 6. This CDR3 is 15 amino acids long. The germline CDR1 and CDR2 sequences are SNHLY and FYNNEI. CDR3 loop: CASSTGQAYKNIQYF. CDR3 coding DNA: TGTGCCAGCAGTACGGGACAGGCTTACAAAAACATTCAGTACTTC.

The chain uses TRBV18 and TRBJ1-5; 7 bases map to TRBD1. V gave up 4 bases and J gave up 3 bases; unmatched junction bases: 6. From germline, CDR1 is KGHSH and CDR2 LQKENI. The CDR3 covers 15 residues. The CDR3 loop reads CASSLEDRPNQPQHF. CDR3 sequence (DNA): TGTGCCAGCTCACTGGAGGACAGGCCCAATCAGCCCCAGCATTTT.

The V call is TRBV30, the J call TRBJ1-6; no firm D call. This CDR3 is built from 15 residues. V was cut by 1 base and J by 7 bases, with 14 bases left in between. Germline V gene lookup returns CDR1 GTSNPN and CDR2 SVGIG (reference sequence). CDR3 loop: CAWSGLGPRNSPLHF. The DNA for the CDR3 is TGTGCCTGGAGTGGCCTTGGCCCGAGGAATTCACCCCTCCACTTT.